This entry describes one TCR beta chain. Its antigen is not identified. The V end lost 8 bases, the J end lost 4 bases, and 17 bases lay between the germline ends. This CDR3 spans 14 amino acids. In germline, CDR1 is LGHDT, CDR2 YNNKEL (reference sequence). This sample is drawn from a study of T cell responses to AZD1222 COVID-19 vaccine. Study overall: Pooling of second doses given at about 4 or about 12 weeks was done.

The protocol was immunoSEQ multiplex PCR, while the TCRdb copy is restricted to in-frame clones and leaves out a portion. The profile shows about 190,000 clones, just over 90% of them singletons. Study-wide results and caveats: Reports indicate that nearly half of spike-specific TCRs are directed at unmutated variant regions.

The chain carries TRBV3-1 (or the pseudogene TRBV3-2) and TRBJ1-2; D might be TRBD1 (5 bases). Sequenced here: peripheral blood, sampled on day 0 of AZD1222 vaccination. The TCR was taken from an adult in good health. The DNA for the CDR3 is TGTGCCAGCGCCGCCGGGCAGGGTACCTATGGCTACACCTTC. This translates into CASAAGQGTYGYTF.